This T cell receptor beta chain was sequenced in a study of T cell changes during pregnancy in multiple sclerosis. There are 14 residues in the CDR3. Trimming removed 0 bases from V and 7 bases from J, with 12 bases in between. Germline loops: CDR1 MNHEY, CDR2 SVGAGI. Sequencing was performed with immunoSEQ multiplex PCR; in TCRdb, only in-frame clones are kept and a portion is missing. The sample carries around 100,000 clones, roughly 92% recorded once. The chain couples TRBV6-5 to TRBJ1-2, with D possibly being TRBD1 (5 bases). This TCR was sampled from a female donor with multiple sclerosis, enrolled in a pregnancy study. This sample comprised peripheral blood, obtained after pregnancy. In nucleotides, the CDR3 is TGTGCCAGCAGTTACTCGTTCTCAACAGGTGGCTACACCTTC. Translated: CASSYSFSTGGYTF.